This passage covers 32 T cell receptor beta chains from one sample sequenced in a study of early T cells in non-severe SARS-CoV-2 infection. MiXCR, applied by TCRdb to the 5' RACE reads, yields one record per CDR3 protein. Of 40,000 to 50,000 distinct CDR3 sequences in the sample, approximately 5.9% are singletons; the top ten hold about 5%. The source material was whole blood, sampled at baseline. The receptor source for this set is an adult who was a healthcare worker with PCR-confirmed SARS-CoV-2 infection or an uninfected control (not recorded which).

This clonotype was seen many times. The CDR3 is CSARDLLAGGTDTQYF. CDR3 bases: TGCAGTGCTAGAGATCTCCTAGCGGGGGGCACAGATACGCAGTATTTT. The genes are TRBV20-1 and TRBJ2-3; 10 bases line up with TRBD2. Trimming removed 0 bases from V and 1 base from J; junction bases left unmatched: 4. Germline V gives CDR1 DFQATT, CDR2 SNEGSKA (reference sequence). The CDR3 contains 16 residues.

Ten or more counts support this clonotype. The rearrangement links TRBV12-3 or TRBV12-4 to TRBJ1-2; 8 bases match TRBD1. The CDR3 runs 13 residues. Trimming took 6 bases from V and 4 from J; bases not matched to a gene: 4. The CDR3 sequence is CASSRQGIYGYTF. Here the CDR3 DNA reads TGTGCCAGCAGCCGACAGGGGATCTATGGCTACACCTTC.

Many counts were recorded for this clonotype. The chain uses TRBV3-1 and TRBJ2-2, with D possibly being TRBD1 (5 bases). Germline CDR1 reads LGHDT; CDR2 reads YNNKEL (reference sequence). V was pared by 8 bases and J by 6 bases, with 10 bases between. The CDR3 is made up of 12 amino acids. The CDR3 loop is CASVARAGELFF. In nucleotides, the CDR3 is TGTGCCAGCGTCGCCAGGGCCGGGGAGCTGTTTTTT.

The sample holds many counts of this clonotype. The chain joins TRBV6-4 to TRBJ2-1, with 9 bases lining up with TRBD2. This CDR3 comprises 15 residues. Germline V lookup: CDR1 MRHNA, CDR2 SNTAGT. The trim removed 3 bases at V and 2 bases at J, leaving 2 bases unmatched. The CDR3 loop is CASSEREGPYNEQFF. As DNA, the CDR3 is TGTGCCAGCAGTGAGCGGGAGGGCCCCTACAATGAGCAGTTCTTC.

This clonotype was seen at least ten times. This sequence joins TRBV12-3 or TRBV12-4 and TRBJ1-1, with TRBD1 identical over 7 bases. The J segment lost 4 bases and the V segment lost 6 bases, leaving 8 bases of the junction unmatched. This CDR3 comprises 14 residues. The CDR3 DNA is TGTGCCAGCAGCCGACGGGCAGGGGGCACTGAAGCTTTCTTT. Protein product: CASSRRAGGTEAFF.

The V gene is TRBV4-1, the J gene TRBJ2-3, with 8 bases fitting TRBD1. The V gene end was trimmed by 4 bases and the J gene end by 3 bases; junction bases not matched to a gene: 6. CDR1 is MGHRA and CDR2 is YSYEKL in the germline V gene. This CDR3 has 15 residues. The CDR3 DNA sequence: TGCGCCAGCAGCCGAACGGGACAGGCGACAGATACGCAGTATTTT. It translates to CASSRTGQATDTQYF.

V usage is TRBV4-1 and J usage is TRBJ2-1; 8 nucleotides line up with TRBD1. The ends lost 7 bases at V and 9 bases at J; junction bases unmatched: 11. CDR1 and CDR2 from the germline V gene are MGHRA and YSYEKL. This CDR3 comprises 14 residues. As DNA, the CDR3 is TGCGCCAGCAACCTTGATACCAGGGGGCCTGAGCAGTTCTTC. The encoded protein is CASNLDTRGPEQFF.

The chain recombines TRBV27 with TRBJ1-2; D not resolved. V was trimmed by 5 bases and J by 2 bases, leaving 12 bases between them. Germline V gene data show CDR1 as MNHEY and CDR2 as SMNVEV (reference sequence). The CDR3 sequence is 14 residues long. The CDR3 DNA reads TGTGCCAGCAGTATGGACCCTCGAAACTATGGCTACACCTTC. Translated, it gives CASSMDPRNYGYTF.

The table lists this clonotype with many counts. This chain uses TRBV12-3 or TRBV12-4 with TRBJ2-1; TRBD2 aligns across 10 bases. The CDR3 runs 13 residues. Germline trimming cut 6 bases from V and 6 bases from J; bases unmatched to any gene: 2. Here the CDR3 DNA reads TGTGCCAGCAGGGTAGCGGGAGGCAATGAGCAGTTCTTC. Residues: CASRVAGGNEQFF.

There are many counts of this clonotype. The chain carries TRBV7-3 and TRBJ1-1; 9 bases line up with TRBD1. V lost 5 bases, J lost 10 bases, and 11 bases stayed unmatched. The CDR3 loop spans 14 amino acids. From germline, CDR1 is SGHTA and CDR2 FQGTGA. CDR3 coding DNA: TGTGCCAGCAGCCAGGGGGCTGGACAGGGGAGAGCTTTCTTT. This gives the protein CASSQGAGQGRAFF.

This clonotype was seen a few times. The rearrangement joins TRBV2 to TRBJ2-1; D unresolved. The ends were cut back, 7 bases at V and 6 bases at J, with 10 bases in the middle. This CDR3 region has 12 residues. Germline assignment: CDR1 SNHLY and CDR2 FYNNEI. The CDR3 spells CASTVLRNEQFF. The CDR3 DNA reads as TGTGCCAGCACCGTCTTACGCAATGAGCAGTTCTTC.

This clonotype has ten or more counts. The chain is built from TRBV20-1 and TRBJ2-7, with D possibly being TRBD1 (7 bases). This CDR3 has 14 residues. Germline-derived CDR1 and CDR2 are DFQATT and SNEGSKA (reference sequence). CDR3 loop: CSPSPRGASYEQYF. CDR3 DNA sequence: TGCAGCCCATCGCCCAGGGGGGCTTCCTACGAGCAGTACTTC.

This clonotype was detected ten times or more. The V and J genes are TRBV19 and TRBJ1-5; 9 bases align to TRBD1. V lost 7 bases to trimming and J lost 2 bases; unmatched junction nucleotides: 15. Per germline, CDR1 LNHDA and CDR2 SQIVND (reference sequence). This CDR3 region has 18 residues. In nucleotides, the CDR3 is TGTGCCAGTAATCCCGGGACAGGGTTGTGGGGAGGCAATCAGCCCCAGCATTTT. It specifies CASNPGTGLWGGNQPQHF.

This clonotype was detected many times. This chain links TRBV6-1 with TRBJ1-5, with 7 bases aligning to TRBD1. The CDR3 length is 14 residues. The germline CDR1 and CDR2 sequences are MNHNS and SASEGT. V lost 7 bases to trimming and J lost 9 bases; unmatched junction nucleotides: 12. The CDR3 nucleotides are TGTGCCAGCAACAGCCGGGACAGATTTCGGCCCCAGCATTTT. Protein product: CASNSRDRFRPQHF.

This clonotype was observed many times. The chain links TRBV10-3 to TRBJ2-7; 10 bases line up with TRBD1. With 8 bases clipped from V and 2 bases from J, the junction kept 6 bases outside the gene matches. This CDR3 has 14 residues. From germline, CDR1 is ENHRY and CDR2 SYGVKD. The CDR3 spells CAIRTGGMTYEQYF. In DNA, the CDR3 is TGTGCCATCCGGACAGGGGGGATGACCTACGAGCAGTACTTC.

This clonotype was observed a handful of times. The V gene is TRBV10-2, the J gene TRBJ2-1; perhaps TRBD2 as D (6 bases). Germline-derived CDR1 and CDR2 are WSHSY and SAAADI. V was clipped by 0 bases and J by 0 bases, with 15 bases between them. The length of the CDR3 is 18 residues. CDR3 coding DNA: TGCGCCAGCAGTGAGTCGCGGGGAGCCCTGAGCTCCTACAATGAGCAGTTCTTC. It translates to CASSESRGALSSYNEQFF.

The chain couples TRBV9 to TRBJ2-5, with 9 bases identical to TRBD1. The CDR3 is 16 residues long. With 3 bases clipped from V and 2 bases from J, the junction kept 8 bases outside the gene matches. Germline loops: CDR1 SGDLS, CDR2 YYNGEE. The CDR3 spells CASSADDRGLQETQYF. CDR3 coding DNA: TGTGCCAGCAGCGCCGACGACAGGGGGTTGCAAGAGACCCAGTACTTC.

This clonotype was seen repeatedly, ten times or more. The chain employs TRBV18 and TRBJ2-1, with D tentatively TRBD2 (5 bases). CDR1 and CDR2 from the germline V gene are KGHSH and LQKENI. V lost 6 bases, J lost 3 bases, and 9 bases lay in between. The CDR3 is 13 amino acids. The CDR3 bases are TGTGCCAGCTCGGAGAGGGACTACAATGAGCAGTTCTTC. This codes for CASSERDYNEQFF.

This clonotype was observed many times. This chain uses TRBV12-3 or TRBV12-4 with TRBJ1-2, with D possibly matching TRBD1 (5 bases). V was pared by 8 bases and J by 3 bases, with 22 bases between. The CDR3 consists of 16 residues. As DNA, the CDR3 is TGTGCCAGCGGGCAGATGTTTCAGGGCGAGGACTATGGCTACACCTTC. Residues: CASGQMFQGEDYGYTF.

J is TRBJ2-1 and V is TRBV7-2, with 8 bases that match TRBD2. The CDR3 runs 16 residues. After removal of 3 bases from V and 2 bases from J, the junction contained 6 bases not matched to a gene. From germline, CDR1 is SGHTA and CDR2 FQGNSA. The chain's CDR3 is CASSFPTSGPYNEQFF. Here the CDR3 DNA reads TGTGCCAGCAGCTTCCCCACTAGCGGTCCCTACAATGAGCAGTTCTTC.

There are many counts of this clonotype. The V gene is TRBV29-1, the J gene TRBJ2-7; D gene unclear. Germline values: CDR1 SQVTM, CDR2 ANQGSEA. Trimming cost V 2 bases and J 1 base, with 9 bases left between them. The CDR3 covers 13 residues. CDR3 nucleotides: TGCAGCGTTGAATCTGCAAATTCCTACGAGCAGTACTTC. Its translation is CSVESANSYEQYF.

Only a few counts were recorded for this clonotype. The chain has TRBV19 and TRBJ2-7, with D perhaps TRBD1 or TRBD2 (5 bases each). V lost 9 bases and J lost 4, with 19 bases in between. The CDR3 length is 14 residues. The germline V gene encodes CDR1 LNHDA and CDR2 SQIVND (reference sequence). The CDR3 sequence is CASRDGTGRYEQYF. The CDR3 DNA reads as TGTGCCAGCCGAGACGGGACGGGCCGATACGAGCAGTACTTC.

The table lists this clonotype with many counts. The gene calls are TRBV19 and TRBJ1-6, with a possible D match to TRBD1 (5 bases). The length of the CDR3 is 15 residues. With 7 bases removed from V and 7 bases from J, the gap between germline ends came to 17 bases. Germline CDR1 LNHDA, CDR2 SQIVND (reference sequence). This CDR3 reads CASMRGGEVNSPLHF. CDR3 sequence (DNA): TGTGCCAGTATGAGGGGTGGTGAGGTGAATTCACCCCTCCACTTT.

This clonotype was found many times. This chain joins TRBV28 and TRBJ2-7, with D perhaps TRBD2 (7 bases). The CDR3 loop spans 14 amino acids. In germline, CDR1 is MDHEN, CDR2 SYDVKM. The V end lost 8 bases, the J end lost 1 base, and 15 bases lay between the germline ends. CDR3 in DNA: TGTGCCAGCGATGGGCGGGGGCAATCCTACGAGCAGTACTTC. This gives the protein CASDGRGQSYEQYF.

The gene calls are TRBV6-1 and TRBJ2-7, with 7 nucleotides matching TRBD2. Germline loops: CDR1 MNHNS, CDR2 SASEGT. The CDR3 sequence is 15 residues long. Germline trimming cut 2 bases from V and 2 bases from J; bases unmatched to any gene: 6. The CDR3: CASSERLAETYEQYF. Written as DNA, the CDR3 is TGTGCCAGCAGTGAACGGCTAGCGGAAACCTACGAGCAGTACTTC.

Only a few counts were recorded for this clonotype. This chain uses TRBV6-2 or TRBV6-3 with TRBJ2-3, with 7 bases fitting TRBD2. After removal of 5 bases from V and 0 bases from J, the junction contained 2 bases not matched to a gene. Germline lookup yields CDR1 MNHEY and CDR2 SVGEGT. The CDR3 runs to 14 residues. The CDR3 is CASSPSGSTDTQYF. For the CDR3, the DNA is TGTGCCAGCAGTCCTAGCGGAAGCACAGATACGCAGTATTTT.

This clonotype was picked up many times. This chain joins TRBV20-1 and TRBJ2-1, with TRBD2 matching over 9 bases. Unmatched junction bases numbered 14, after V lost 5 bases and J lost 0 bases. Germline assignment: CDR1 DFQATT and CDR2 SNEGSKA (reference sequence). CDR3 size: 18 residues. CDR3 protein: CSAALGTSSLSSYNEQFF. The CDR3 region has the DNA TGCAGTGCTGCCCTCGGGACTAGCAGCCTTAGCTCCTACAATGAGCAGTTCTTC.

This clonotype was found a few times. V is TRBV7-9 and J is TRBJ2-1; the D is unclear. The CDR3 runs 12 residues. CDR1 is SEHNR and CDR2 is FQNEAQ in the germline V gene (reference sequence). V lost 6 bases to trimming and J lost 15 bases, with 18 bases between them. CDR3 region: CASSHVSLLLFF. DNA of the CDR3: TGTGCCAGCAGTCACGTATCCTTGTTGCTGTTCTTC. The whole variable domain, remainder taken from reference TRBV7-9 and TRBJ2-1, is DTGVSQNPRHKITKRGQNVTFRCDPISEHNRLYWYRQTLGQGPEFLTYFQNEAQLEKSRLLSDRFSAERPKGSFSTLEIQRTEQGDSAMYLCASSHVSLLLFFGPGTRLTVL.

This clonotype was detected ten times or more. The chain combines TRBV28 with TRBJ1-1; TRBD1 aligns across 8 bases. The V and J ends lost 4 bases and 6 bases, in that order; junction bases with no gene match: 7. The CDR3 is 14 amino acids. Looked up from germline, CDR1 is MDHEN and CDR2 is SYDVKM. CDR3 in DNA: TGTGCCAGCAGTTCTCATCCACAGGGGGCTGAAGCTTTCTTT. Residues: CASSSHPQGAEAFF.

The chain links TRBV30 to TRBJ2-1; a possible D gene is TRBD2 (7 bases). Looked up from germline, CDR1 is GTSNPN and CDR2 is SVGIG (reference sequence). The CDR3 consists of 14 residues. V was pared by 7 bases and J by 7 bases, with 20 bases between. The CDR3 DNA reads TGTGCCTCCCCGAGGGGGGGCCTGTGGAATGAGCAGTTCTTC. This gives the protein CASPRGGLWNEQFF.

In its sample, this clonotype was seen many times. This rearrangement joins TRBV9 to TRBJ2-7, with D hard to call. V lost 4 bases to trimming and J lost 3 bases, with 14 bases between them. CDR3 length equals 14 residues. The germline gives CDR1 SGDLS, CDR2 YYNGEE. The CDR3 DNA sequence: TGTGCCAGCAGCCCTGGGCCAGGCGGCTACGAGCAGTACTTC. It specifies CASSPGPGGYEQYF.

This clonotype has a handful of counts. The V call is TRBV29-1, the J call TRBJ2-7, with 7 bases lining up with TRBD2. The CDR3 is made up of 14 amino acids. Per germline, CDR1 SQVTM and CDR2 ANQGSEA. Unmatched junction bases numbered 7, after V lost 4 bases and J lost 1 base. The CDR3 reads CSVARDYPSYEQYF. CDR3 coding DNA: TGCAGCGTTGCCCGGGACTACCCATCCTACGAGCAGTACTTC.